The rows below give T cell receptor beta chains drawn from one sample of a study of human T cells and chemical hapten exposure. TCRdb re-called the RACE reads through MiXCR, storing one row per CDR3 protein. The data contain approximately 75,000 distinct CDR3 sequences, 8.5% of them singletons. Specimen: whole blood, collected in connection with sensitization to the hapten diphenylcyclopropenone (DPC). The source of these receptors is a woman in her fifties or sixties with alopecia areata. Some clones in this sample may be carry-over from other donors' samples. Each CDR3 is given with its conserved first and last residue.

CDR3 protein,V gene,J gene
CSVMRLLNTEAFF,TRBV29-1,TRBJ1-1
CASSQGPLGTFF,TRBV12-3/TRBV12-4,TRBJ1-1
CSAGGPMNTEAFF,TRBV29-1,TRBJ1-1
CSANPGLDQPEQFF,TRBV20-1,TRBJ2-1
CASSLRQMNTEAFF,TRBV27,TRBJ1-1
CASSLGTSSYNEQFF,TRBV7-2,TRBJ2-1
CASRAGTGGGRTEAFF,TRBV7-2,TRBJ1-1
CASRTTGMGQPQHF,TRBV6-2/TRBV6-3,TRBJ1-5
CSAVPASGGTYEQYF,TRBV20-1,TRBJ2-7
CASRPIIRDSSYNEQFF,TRBV13,TRBJ2-1
CASSLDLTGANVLTF,TRBV5-4,TRBJ2-6
CASGLSEAFF,TRBV6-2/TRBV6-3,TRBJ1-1
CASRTGASSNQPQHF,TRBV27,TRBJ1-5
CATSRVLDQDIQYF,TRBV15,TRBJ2-4
CASSRTGKVSPLHF,TRBV11-2,TRBJ1-6
CASSQDSSSFNEQFF,TRBV4-2,TRBJ2-1
CASSYSTSGNGEQYF,TRBV6-5,TRBJ2-7
CSVGGGSNQPQHF,TRBV29-1,TRBJ1-5
CSAREIPMNTEAFF,TRBV20-1,TRBJ1-1
CATSLRQGSPNTEAFF,TRBV24-1,TRBJ1-1
CATSDPRYLSTDTQYF,TRBV24-1,TRBJ2-3
CASSSGRVEGYTF,TRBV27,TRBJ1-2
CASSLHRGSYEQYF,TRBV5-6,TRBJ2-7
CASSVRGRGVETQYF,TRBV2,TRBJ2-5
CSATPGQGPEQYF,TRBV29-1,TRBJ2-7
CASSLTPGSAGELFF,TRBV11-3,TRBJ2-2
CASSLRFADTQYF,TRBV7-2,TRBJ2-3
CASTRTGLNTEAFF,TRBV19,TRBJ1-1
CASRTGQGISPLHF,TRBV28,TRBJ1-6
CSVDTRNYGYTF,TRBV29-1,TRBJ1-2
CASSSHRVNTEAFF,TRBV7-2,TRBJ1-1
CSVEDRGLKNTEAFF,TRBV29-1,TRBJ1-1
CASSPTERHSYEQYF,TRBV28,TRBJ2-7
CSAHRRVDEQFF,TRBV20-1,TRBJ2-1
CASSVRRDQETQYF,TRBV9,TRBJ2-5
CASSDRAYEQYF,TRBV13,TRBJ2-7
CASSSHSNEQFF,TRBV7-2,TRBJ2-1
CASSLSGDTKYGYTF,TRBV12-3/TRBV12-4,TRBJ1-2
CASSLRQGEGGNTIYF,TRBV7-2,TRBJ1-3
CASSEWVRANTEAFF,TRBV6-1,TRBJ1-1
CASTPGPAASTNEKLFF,TRBV16,TRBJ1-4
CASSLVGLGTEAFF,TRBV5-4,TRBJ1-1
CSASYGGDSYEQYF,TRBV20-1,TRBJ2-7
CASSRTSSSQETQYF,TRBV10-2,TRBJ2-5
CSARGLGETFNEQYF,TRBV20-1,TRBJ2-7
CASSQDRWFPDTQYF,TRBV4-1,TRBJ2-3
CASTRDSFSGANVLTF,TRBV6-2/TRBV6-3,TRBJ2-6
CASSLSGDGYTF,TRBV11-2,TRBJ1-2